The sequence of this T cell receptor beta chain was determined in a study of blood T cells in healthy people across ages. General study findings and limits: Measured against age, TCR beta diversity per million T cells decreased in a roughly linear manner. Whereas aged donors had fewer naive CD4+ cells, long-lived donors had more of them and higher diversity.

The authors ran a second PCR of about 7 to 12 cycles using a sample-barcoded 5' primer and a J-beta primer mix. TCRdb analysed the 5' RACE reads with MiXCR anew, one entry per CDR3 protein. The sample holds around 800,000 distinct CDR3 sequences, 25% to 30% seen once. Trimming took 2 bases from V and 1 from J; bases not matched to a gene: 4. The CDR3 length is 15 residues. This clonotype turned up a few times. The antigen is undetermined. These sequences were also reported in another study, on T cells of mothers and their children. That paper notes: Within related and unrelated pairs, thymic selection shapes TCR recombination output in a similar way.

The sequenced material came from blood. The TCR originated in a boy aged 5-17 years in good health. The rearrangement uses TRBV12-3 or TRBV12-4 and TRBJ2-5; 7 positions agree with TRBD1. In DNA form, the CDR3 reads TGTGCCAGCAGTTTATCATCAGGGGGCCAAGAGACCCAGTACTTC. Amino acids: CASSLSSGGQETQYF.